This section outlines one TCR beta chain sequence together with its context. Antigen specificity is unknown. RNA was extracted with the RNeasy kit, and a quantity of roughly 0.45 to 1 ug was reverse transcribed using random hexamers. MiXCR, run by TCRdb on the immunoSEQ multiplex PCR reads, gives a single entry per CDR3 protein. The sample lists approximately 150,000 distinct CDR3 sequences, roughly 96% occurring once. V lost 6 bases and J lost 7; bases outside the gene matches: 12. This CDR3 has 15 amino acids. The data derive from a study of CD8 T cells in Susac syndrome. Whole-study findings and limits: By the study's own acknowledgment, its TCR sequencing and HLA analysis included relatively few individuals.

Sequenced sample: CD4+ T cells from PBMCs. The chain employs TRBV23-1 and TRBJ1-2, with TRBD1 identical over 9 bases. TRBV23-1 is recorded as an ORF, its role being uncertain. The source is a human donor with multiple sclerosis. CDR3 sequence (DNA): TGCGCCAGCAGACCCAACGAGGGACAGGGAGGTGGCTACACCTTC. Its protein product is CASRPNEGQGGGYTF.